These T cell receptor beta chains were read from a single sample in a study of blood T cell repertoires in COVID-19. Sequencing was performed with immunoSEQ multiplex PCR; in TCRdb, only in-frame clones are kept and a portion is missing. The sample lists under 50,000 clones; just under 70% were seen once. The sequenced material came from peripheral blood. These receptors originate from a man at least 80 years old with acute or convalescent COVID-19. Each CDR3 is given without its conserved first and last residue. Not every row has a clone size; where given, it reads once, few, many or a size class.

>.|TRBV7-8
ASSLGTGGAFWGYT
>.|TRBV6-2/TRBV6-3
ASSSGRAYEQY
>.|TRBV6-6
ASTREVAGRNEQF
>.|TRBV10-3
AISESRQRSYEQY
>.|TRBV3-1/TRBV3-2
ASSPQGGMNTEAF
>.|TRBV6-6
ASRDSSSRTQY
>.|TRBV24-1
ATSDPAGSGTDTQY
>.|TRBV30
AWSAPVGEQF
>few|TRBV7-2
ASSVVGQNQPQH
>.|TRBV6-5
ASSSPGQGYGYT
>once|TRBV9
ASSVGSRNTEAF
>many|TRBV18
ASSPGHFSGNTIY
>few|TRBV7-9
ASSRMAGGMNTEAF
>.|TRBV5-5
ASSPRQGVNTEAF
>.|TRBV5-4
ASSPDRGSGNTIY
>.|TRBV5-1
ASSSTGPTTDNEQF
>once|TRBV9
ATTRGAGPYQETQY
>.|TRBV11-1
ASSLGLNTEAF
>.|TRBV7-8
ASSPLYGTGGKFGEKLF
>.|TRBV9
ASGRAANTEAF
>.|TRBV3-1/TRBV3-2
ASSQPPGVVGGRRGTIY
>once|TRBV11-3
ASKKTGYEQY
>once|TRBV7-9
ASGKATGGSVGEQY
>.|TRBV4-1
ASSQVAHRTDRGYTDTQY
>few|TRBV19
ASSLDWLNYGYT
>.|TRBV7-2
ASSRPGRTEAF
>.|TRBV6-2/TRBV6-3
ASSSPLQGGNTEAF
>once|TRBV5-1
ASSSMTGYYGYT